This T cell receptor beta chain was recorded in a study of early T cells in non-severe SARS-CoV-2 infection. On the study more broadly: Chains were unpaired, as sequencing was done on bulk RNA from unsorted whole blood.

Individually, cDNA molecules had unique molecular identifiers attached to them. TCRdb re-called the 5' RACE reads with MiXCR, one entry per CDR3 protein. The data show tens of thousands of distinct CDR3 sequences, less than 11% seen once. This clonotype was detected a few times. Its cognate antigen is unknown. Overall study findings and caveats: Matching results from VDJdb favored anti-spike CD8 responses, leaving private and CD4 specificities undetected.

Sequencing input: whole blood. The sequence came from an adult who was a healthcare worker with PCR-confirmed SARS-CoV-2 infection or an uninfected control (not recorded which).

Here the CDR3 DNA reads TGTGCCAGCAGCGCCAGGGACTACTCCTACGAGCAGTACTTC. Its translation: CASSARDYSYEQYF. The genes are TRBV9 and TRBJ2-7, with 7 bases identical to TRBD2. This CDR3 is 14 amino acids long. Losses at the gene ends were 3 bases for V and 0 bases for J; bases not matched to a gene: 3. Germline CDR1 SGDLS, CDR2 YYNGEE.